These T cell receptor beta chains were read from a single sample in a study of blood T cell repertoires in COVID-19. TCRdb's copy holds only in-frame clones and misses some; the assay was immunoSEQ multiplex PCR. The sample includes about 350,000 clones, 85% to 90% of them seen just once. Sequenced sample: peripheral blood. The receptors derive from a woman in her 50s with COVID-19, enrolled during active disease. CDR3s include the opening cysteine and the closing phenylalanine or tryptophan. The D gene is left open where the match is weak. The size of a clone is reported for some rows only, either as once, few or many, or as a class for expanded clones.

size,V,D,J,DNA,CDR3
-,TRBV3-1/TRBV3-2,TRBD1,TRBJ2-2,TGTGCCAGCAGCCACTGGGACAGGAACATCGGGGAGCTGTTTTTT,CASSHWDRNIGELFF
-,TRBV7-2,-,TRBJ1-1,TGTGCCAGCAGCCTCCACGTCAGGTACACTGAAGCTTTCTTT,CASSLHVRYTEAFF
-,TRBV18,-,TRBJ1-5,TGTGCCAGCTCACCACAACGCCAGGGGAGCAATCAGCCCCAGCATTTT,CASSPQRQGSNQPQHF
-,TRBV11-2,-,TRBJ2-2,TGTGCCAGCAGCAGAGGGTTTCCGAACACCGGGGAGCTGTTTTTT,CASSRGFPNTGELFF
-,TRBV5-4,TRBD1,TRBJ1-4,TGTGCCAGCAGCTTGGGGACAGGGCCGGTAAAACTGTTTTTT,CASSLGTGPVKLFF
few,TRBV4-1,-,TRBJ1-6,TGCGCCAGCAGCCAAGAGATAGGTCAGGGGACCAATTCACCCCTCCACTTT,CASSQEIGQGTNSPLHF
-,TRBV6-5,-,TRBJ1-1,TGTGCCAGCAGTTACTCACCTGGACAGAACACTGAAGCTTTCTTT,CASSYSPGQNTEAFF
once,TRBV30,-,TRBJ2-7,TGTGCCTGGAGTGTACCGCGGAGGGTGGCGAGCTCCTACGAGCAGTACTTC,CAWSVPRRVASSYEQYF
-,TRBV4-3,-,TRBJ1-1,TGCGCCAGCAGCCGCGGGCTAGGGGGATTCCTGGATGAAGCTTTCTTT,CASSRGLGGFLDEAFF
-,TRBV7-6,TRBD2,TRBJ2-1,TGTGCCAGCAGCTTAGCCGAAGCGGGAGGGAGTGGGGATGAGCAGTTCTTC,CASSLAEAGGSGDEQFF
once,TRBV5-4,-,TRBJ1-2,TGTGCCAGCAGCTTTGCGGGGGCCTATGGCTACACCTTC,CASSFAGAYGYTF
-,TRBV10-2,TRBD2,TRBJ2-1,TGCGCCAGCAGCCCCGGACTAGCGGCCTACAATGAGCAGTTCTTC,CASSPGLAAYNEQFF
-,TRBV11-3,-,TRBJ1-1,TGTGCCAGCAGCTTTCAGGAGAACACTGAAGCTTTCTTT,CASSFQENTEAFF
-,TRBV6-1,TRBD1,TRBJ1-5,TGTGCCAGCAGTGGGAAGGCAGGGGGACGCAATCAGCCCCAGCATTTT,CASSGKAGGRNQPQHF
-,TRBV6-5,TRBD1,TRBJ1-1,TGTGCCAGCAACAGGGGACGGACGAACACTGAAGCTTTCTTT,CASNRGRTNTEAFF
-,TRBV5-1,-,TRBJ2-7,TGCGCCAGCAGCCCCACGGGCAGGGGGGCCTACGAGCAGTACTTC,CASSPTGRGAYEQYF
-,TRBV7-2,-,TRBJ2-2,TGTGCCAGCAGCTTCGAGAGCGCTAAGCTCCGGGAGCTGTTTTTT,CASSFESAKLRELFF
-,TRBV18,TRBD1,TRBJ1-5,TGTGCCAGCTCACCATTGGGACAGGGGACAGGTGGCAATCAGCCCCAGCATTTT,CASSPLGQGTGGNQPQHF
-,TRBV19,TRBD1,TRBJ2-4,TGTGCCAGTAGTACCCTCCGCCCGGGGACAGACATTCAGTACTTC,CASSTLRPGTDIQYF
-,TRBV6-2/TRBV6-3,TRBD2,TRBJ2-3,TGTGCCAGCAGTTACTCCCCGGGACTAGCGGGAGTCCCCTTGACAGATACGCAGTATTTT,CASSYSPGLAGVPLTDTQYF
-,TRBV12-3/TRBV12-4,TRBD1,TRBJ1-2,TGTGCCAGCAGGACAGGGCGCTATGGCTACACCTTC,CASRTGRYGYTF
-,TRBV27,-,TRBJ1-4,TGTGCCAGCAGTCGGGGTCCCGAAAAACTGTTTTTT,CASSRGPEKLFF
-,TRBV27,-,TRBJ1-1,TGTGCCAGCAGTTTAGGGCGGACTCTGAACACTGAAGCTTTCTTT,CASSLGRTLNTEAFF
once,TRBV7-3,TRBD2,TRBJ2-1,TGTGCCAGCAGCTTAAGGGGACTAGCGGGGAGTTACAATGAGCAGTTCTTC,CASSLRGLAGSYNEQFF